This TCR beta chain was retrieved from a study of cytomegalovirus exposure and HLA in healthy donors. Across the study: Early released data comprised 80 million to 90 million unique TCRs from HLA-typed donors. Study results and limitations: Researchers counted roughly 150 TCR beta chains as cytomegalovirus-associated. Being productive about 87% or about 30% of the time was typical of most TCR beta V segments in an earlier analysis.

As to this clone: What it binds is not known.

The PCR used 60 Vbeta and 13 Jbeta primers. Using immunoSEQ multiplex PCR, the repertoire was profiled, and TCRdb retains in-frame clones only, with some absent. This table has 110,000 or so clones, around 66% appearing once. The germline gives CDR1 MNHEY, CDR2 SVGAGI. This CDR3 contains 15 residues. This TCR was recovered from a man aged 18 to 30 in good health and CMV-seropositive. The V call is TRBV6-5, the J call TRBJ2-5; a possible D gene is TRBD1 (6 bases). The J call may be in error: the DNA end matches TRBJ2-7 better. The sample consisted of PBMCs. The DNA of the CDR3 is TGTGCCAGCAGTTACGGTGTAGGGGGTACCTACGAGCAGTACTTC. Translated, it gives CASSYGVGGTYEQYF.